Listed here is a single T cell receptor (beta chain). Its antigen is currently unknown. These data come from a study of Ad26.COV2.S vaccination and SARS-CoV-2 variants. Study context: Ad26.COV2.S arm of COV1001 included the donor.

Treatment: approximately 18 received Ad26.COV2.S at low or high dose, single or two shots; about 5 received placebo; per-sample allocation not given. The samples were gathered on day 63 after the first injection of vaccine or placebo. Vaccination employed an Ad26 vector expressing the Wuhan-strain SARS-CoV-2 spike. Produced via immunoSEQ multiplex PCR; TCRdb's table is partial and in-frame only. Among around 450,000 clones, 89% were seen once, and the ten largest hold 1.5% to 2%. Study-wide results and caveats: The analyses of TCR breadth and depth may have understated the size of total T cell responses. Recipients given vaccine exceeded placebo recipients in spike-specific TCR breadth.

The CDR3 extends over 18 amino acids. Trimming stripped 1 base from V and 3 bases from J, with 16 bases between. CDR1 and CDR2 from the germline V gene are MGHRA and YSYEKL. The TCR originated in a person between 18 and 65 years old who received the Ad26.COV2.S COVID-19 vaccine or a placebo. Sequences were derived from peripheral blood, sampled in a trial of Ad26.COV2.S vaccine versus placebo. The V call is TRBV4-1, the J call TRBJ1-6; D gene uncertain. CDR3 DNA sequence: TGCGCCAGCAGCCAAGCTCAGATAAGGAATCTCTATAATTCACCCCTCCACTTT. It codes for CASSQAQIRNLYNSPLHF.